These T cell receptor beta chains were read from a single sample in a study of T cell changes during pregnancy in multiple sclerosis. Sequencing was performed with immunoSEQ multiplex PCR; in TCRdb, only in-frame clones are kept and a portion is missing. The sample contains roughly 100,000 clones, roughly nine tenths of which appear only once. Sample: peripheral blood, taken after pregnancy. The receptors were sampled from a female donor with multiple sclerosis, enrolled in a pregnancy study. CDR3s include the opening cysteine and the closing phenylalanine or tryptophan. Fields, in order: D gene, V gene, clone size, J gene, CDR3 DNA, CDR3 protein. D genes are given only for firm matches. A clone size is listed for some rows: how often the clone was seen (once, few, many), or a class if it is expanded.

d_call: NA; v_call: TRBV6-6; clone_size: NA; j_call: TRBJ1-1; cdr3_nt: TGTGCCAGCACAAGAGGAGGGTCAACTGAAGCTTTCTTT; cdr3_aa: CASTRGGSTEAFF
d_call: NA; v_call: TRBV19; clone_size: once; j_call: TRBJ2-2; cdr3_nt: TGTGCCAGTAGTGTACCCCCGGGACACCTGGGGAACACCGGGGAGCTGTTTTTT; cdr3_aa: CASSVPPGHLGNTGELFF
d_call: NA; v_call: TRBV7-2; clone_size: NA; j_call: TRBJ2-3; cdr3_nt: TGTGCCAGCAGCCGTGGGAGAGATACGCAGTATTTT; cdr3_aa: CASSRGRDTQYF
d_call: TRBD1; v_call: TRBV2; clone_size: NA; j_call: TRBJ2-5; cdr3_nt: TGTGCCAGCAGGGGATATAAGGGACAGGGACGGGAGACCCAGTACTTC; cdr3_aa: CASRGYKGQGRETQYF
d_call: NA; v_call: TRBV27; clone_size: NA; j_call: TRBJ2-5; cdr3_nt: TGTGCCAGCAGTCCATGGGGCGAGGAGGAGACCCAGTACTTC; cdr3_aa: CASSPWGEEETQYF
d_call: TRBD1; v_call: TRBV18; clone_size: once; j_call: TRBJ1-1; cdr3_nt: TGTGCCAGCTCACCACAGACAGGGGCCGCTGAAGCTTTCTTT; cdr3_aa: CASSPQTGAAEAFF
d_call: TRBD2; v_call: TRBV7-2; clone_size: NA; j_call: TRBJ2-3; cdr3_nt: TGTGCCAGCAGCTGGCGGGGGGCACTAGCGGGGGTTACAGATACGCAGTATTTT; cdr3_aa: CASSWRGALAGVTDTQYF
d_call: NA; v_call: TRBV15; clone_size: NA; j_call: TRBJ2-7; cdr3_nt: TGTGCCACCAGCAGAGATTTAGGGGCCTACGAGCAGTACTTC; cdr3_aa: CATSRDLGAYEQYF
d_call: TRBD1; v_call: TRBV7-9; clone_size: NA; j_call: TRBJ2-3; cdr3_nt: TGTGCCAGCAGCTCCGGGACAGGGATAGATACGCAGTATTTT; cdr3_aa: CASSSGTGIDTQYF
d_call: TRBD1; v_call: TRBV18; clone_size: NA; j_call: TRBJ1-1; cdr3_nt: TGTGCCAGCTCACCACCGAGCAGGGGGCACACTGAAGCTTTCTTT; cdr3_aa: CASSPPSRGHTEAFF
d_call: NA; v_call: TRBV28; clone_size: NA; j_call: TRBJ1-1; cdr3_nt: TGTGCCAGCAGTTTCCTAACGACAGGAAACACTGAAGCTTTCTTT; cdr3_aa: CASSFLTTGNTEAFF
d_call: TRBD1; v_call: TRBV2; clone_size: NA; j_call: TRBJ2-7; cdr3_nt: TGTGCCAGCAGTGCGGGTCTAGGGGACAGGGGATTC; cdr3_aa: CASSAGLGDRGF
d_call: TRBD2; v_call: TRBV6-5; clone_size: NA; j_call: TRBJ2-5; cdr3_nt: TGTGCCAGCAGTTACTCGACTAGCAGGGAGACCCAGTACTTC; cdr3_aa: CASSYSTSRETQYF
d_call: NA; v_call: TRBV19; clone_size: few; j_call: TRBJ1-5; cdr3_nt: TGTGCCAGTAGTATCGGGTCCTATCAGCCCCAGCATTTT; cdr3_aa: CASSIGSYQPQHF
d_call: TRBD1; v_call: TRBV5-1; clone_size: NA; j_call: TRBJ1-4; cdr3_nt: TGCGCCAGCAGCCGGAGGACAGGGGACCCCCTAATCGAAAAACTGTTTTTT; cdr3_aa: CASSRRTGDPLIEKLFF
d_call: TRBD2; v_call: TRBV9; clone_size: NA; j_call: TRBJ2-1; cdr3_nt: TGTGCCAGCAGCCAGAGGCGGACTAGCGGAAACAATGAGCAGTTCTTC; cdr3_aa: CASSQRRTSGNNEQFF
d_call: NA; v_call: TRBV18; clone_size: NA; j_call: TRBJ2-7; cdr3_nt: TGTGCCAGCTCACCGAAAGCAGCAGGGGAATACGAGCAGTACTTC; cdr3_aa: CASSPKAAGEYEQYF